This TCR beta chain originates from a study of naive and memory T cell subsets. This clonotype was recorded many times. An oligonucleotide containing a UMI was ligated to the 3' end of TCR cDNA. Amplification of ligated cDNA took four PCR rounds with SP2 and nested alpha and beta constant primers. One entry per CDR3 protein results from TCRdb running MiXCR on the 5' RACE reads. Of around 56,000 distinct CDR3 sequences listed, 7.6% are singletons. This receptor was obtained from a female donor in good health.

The CDR3 here is CASSRTGGAGDTF. The CDR3 DNA is TGTGCCAGCAGTAGAACAGGGGGCGCGGGCGACACCTTC. The genes are TRBV6-5 and TRBJ1-2, with 9 nucleotides matching TRBD1. The CDR3 covers 13 residues. Trimming removed 5 bases from V and 12 bases from J; junction bases left unmatched: 10. Per germline, CDR1 MNHEY and CDR2 SVGAGI.